This T cell receptor (beta chain) came from a study of cytomegalovirus exposure and HLA in healthy donors. Study details: As an earlier analysis found, some 170 million T cells yielded over 95 million unique TCR beta sequences. Study observations and caveats: In a later analysis, a missense DCLRE1C variant was linked to TCR beta V- and J-gene trimming.

CDR1 is KGHSH and CDR2 is LQKENI in the germline V gene. V lost 7 bases, J lost 2 bases, and 14 bases lay in between. The CDR3 consists of 14 residues. The PCR made use of 60 Vbeta and 13 Jbeta primers. TCRdb's table, derived via immunoSEQ multiplex PCR, lists solely in-frame clones and lacks some. This sample carries about 100,000 clones, roughly 71% of them seen once, and the ten largest clones take about 11%. The table lists this clone with a few counts. Its antigen is as yet unknown. The source of this sequence is a man aged 35 to 55 in good health and CMV-seropositive. Sequencing was performed on PBMCs. J is TRBJ1-1 and V is TRBV18; the D gene is possibly TRBD1 (5 bases). CDR3 sequence (DNA): TGTGCCAGCTTTGAAAGCGGGGGTAACACTGAAGCTTTCTTT. Its protein product is CASFESGGNTEAFF.